Below, 3 T cell receptor beta chains from the same sample are listed, as sequenced in a study of tumor-infiltrating lymphocytes in primary liver carcinoma. DNA and RNA were both co-extracted from about 20-30 mg of bulk tissue that had not been sorted. TCR beta cDNA was made from 450 to 600 ng total RNA with a constant-region primer. Library construction for TCR beta comprised three nested multiplex PCR rounds performed with slightly modified ARM-PCR. Amplification in the first two PCR rounds was performed using TRBV1-TRBV30 forward primers and a C-beta reverse primer for 10 cycles each. TCRdb re-called the multiplex PCR reads with MiXCR, one entry per CDR3 protein. The repertoire holds approximately 40,000 distinct CDR3 sequences, with around 70% as singletons. The sample taken for sequencing was liver tumor tissue from sampling region 2. Subset noted: tumor region T2, inferior pole. The receptor set was obtained from a middle-aged man with primary liver carcinoma and hepatitis B virus infection.

Concerning this clonotype: The germline gene is not matched at one end of the junction; a read error may be the cause. This chain uses TRBV5-1 with TRBJ2-1; D is possibly TRBD1 (6 bases). This CDR3 is built from 13 residues. Germline V CDR1 and CDR2: SGHRS, YFSETQ. CDR3 nucleotides: TGCCCCAGCAGCTTAGGTGGGGACAATGTGCAGTTCTTC. Amino acids: CPSSLGGDNVQFF.

The table lists this clonotype with many counts. A clone one base away is much larger, so this may be a read error. The V call is TRBV5-5, the J call TRBJ1-5, with D perhaps matching TRBD1 (5 bases). Looked up from germline, CDR1 is SGHKS and CDR2 is YYEKEE (reference sequence). This CDR3 is 15 amino acids long. V lost 6 bases and J lost 3, with 16 bases in between. The CDR3 is CASNQIPGDNQPQHF. For the CDR3, the DNA is TGTGCCAGCAACCAAATACCGGGGGACAATCAGCCCCAGCATTTT.

The chain joins TRBV6-1 to TRBJ2-2; D is ambiguous. CDR1 is MNHNS, CDR2 SASEGT, per germline. This CDR3 has 13 amino acids. The germline V and J ends were trimmed by 7 bases and 5 bases, with 11 bases remaining between them. CDR3 loop: CASKIDNTGELFF. The DNA for the CDR3 is TGTGCCAGCAAGATAGATAATACCGGGGAGCTGTTTTTT.